Listed below are T cell receptor beta chains from one sample, sequenced in a study of early T cells in non-severe SARS-CoV-2 infection. TCRdb reanalysed the 5' RACE reads using MiXCR and keeps one entry per CDR3 protein. Among approximately 37,000 distinct CDR3 sequences, over 5% were seen once, and the ten largest hold about 5.5%. Sequenced here: whole blood, sampled at baseline. Every receptor here comes from an adult who was a healthcare worker with PCR-confirmed SARS-CoV-2 infection or an uninfected control (not recorded which). Both conserved end residues are part of each CDR3. The D gene is left open where the match is weak. Clone size is given for some rows only: seen once, a few or many times, or a class if the clone is expanded.

>TRBJ1-1|many|-|14|TRBV12-3/TRBV12-4
TGTGCCAGCAGTTTAGACGGGTGGGGTACTGAAGCTTTCTTT
CASSLDGWGTEAFF
>TRBJ2-5|-|TRBD2|14|TRBV7-9
TGTGCCAGCGGTCCGTCGGGGGGGCAAGAGACCCAGTACTTC
CASGPSGGQETQYF
>TRBJ2-1|many|-|15|TRBV18
TGTGCCAGCTCACCACCGGGACGATCATACAATGAGCAGTTCTTC
CASSPPGRSYNEQFF
>TRBJ2-1|many|-|12|TRBV20-1
TGCAGTGCTAGTCGGCGGTATGGTGAGCAGTTCTTC
CSASRRYGEQFF
>TRBJ1-5|few|-|15|TRBV18
TGTGCCAGCTCGCCCCTGGCAGATAGCAGTCAGCCCCAGCATTTT
CASSPLADSSQPQHF
>TRBJ1-1|many|-|13|TRBV5-6
TGTGCCAGCAGCTTGAATAGGAACACTGAAGCTTTCTTT
CASSLNRNTEAFF
>TRBJ2-2|many|-|14|TRBV13
TGTGCCAGCAGCCCCACCGGGAGATCGGGGGAGCTGTTTTTT
CASSPTGRSGELFF
>TRBJ2-1|few|TRBD2|17|TRBV6-2/TRBV6-3
TGTGCCAGCAGTTACCCCCTTAGCGGGAGCTCCTACAATGAGCAGTTCTTC
CASSYPLSGSSYNEQFF
>TRBJ1-1|many|-|11|TRBV5-1
TGCGCCAGCCGGCTGACCACTGAAGCTTTCTTT
CASRLTTEAFF
>TRBJ2-1|few|-|10|TRBV2
TGTGCCAGCAGTGAGGGGGAGCAGTTCTTC
CASSEGEQFF
>TRBJ2-5|many|-|12|TRBV11-3
TGTGCCAGCAGCTTAGATTGGGAGACCCAGTACTTC
CASSLDWETQYF
>TRBJ1-5|many|-|15|TRBV12-3/TRBV12-4
TGTGCCAGCACCAAAGGGGGGGCGATCAATCAGCCCCAGCATTTT
CASTKGGAINQPQHF
>TRBJ2-1|-|-|13|TRBV7-3
TGTGCCAGCAGCTTAAGCTCGAACAATGAGCAGTTCTTC
CASSLSSNNEQFF
>TRBJ2-5|few|-|17|TRBV21-1
TGTGCCAGCAGCCAACCACAACTAGCGGGTTTTATAGAGACCCAGTACTTC
CASSQPQLAGFIETQYF
>TRBJ2-2|many|-|14|TRBV6-5
TGTGCCAGCAGTTACAACCCAAACACCGGGGAGCTGTTTTTT
CASSYNPNTGELFF
>TRBJ1-4|-|-|15|TRBV6-5
TGTGCCAGCAGTTACCAACAGGGAGGATATGAAAAACTGTTTTTT
CASSYQQGGYEKLFF
>TRBJ2-3|-|-|13|TRBV6-2/TRBV6-3
TGTGCCAGCAGATTAGAGGGCCCAGATACGCAGTATTTT
CASRLEGPDTQYF
>TRBJ2-3|-|TRBD2|15|TRBV20-1
TGCAGTGCTTCGACTAGCGGGATAAGCACAGATACGCAGTATTTT
CSASTSGISTDTQYF
>TRBJ1-1|many|TRBD1|13|TRBV30
TGTGCCTGGAGTAGGACAGGGGGCACTGAAGCTTTCTTT
CAWSRTGGTEAFF
>TRBJ1-2|many|-|13|TRBV24-1
TGTGCCACTCAGACGGACGCGGGCGATGGCTACACCTTC
CATQTDAGDGYTF
>TRBJ2-1|few|-|15|TRBV20-1
TGCAGTGCTAGAGACAGGGGGGCCGCGATCAATGAGCAGTTCTTC
CSARDRGAAINEQFF
>TRBJ1-1|few|-|13|TRBV29-1
TGCAGCGTTGAACCGCGACTGAACACTGAAGCTTTCTTT
CSVEPRLNTEAFF
>TRBJ1-6|few|-|15|TRBV27
TGTGCCAGCAGTTTTAGGGGCTTGGGGAATTCACCCCTCCACTTT
CASSFRGLGNSPLHF
>TRBJ2-3|-|-|17|TRBV7-2
TGTGCCAGCAGCTTACATTCCGGGAACCCCATGACAGATACGCAGTATTTT
CASSLHSGNPMTDTQYF
>TRBJ2-1|-|-|16|TRBV5-1
TGCGCCAGCAGCTTGGCCGCGGTCAGCTCCTACAATGAGCAGTTCTTC
CASSLAAVSSYNEQFF
>TRBJ1-4|many|TRBD1|19|TRBV9
TGTGCCAGCAGCAGCAGGAGCGGGACAGGGTCTTCAACTAATGAAAAACTGTTTTTT
CASSSRSGTGSSTNEKLFF
>TRBJ2-1|few|-|13|TRBV2
TGTGCCAGCAGTGCGCAGGGGTTCAATGAGCAGTTCTTC
CASSAQGFNEQFF
>TRBJ2-1|many|TRBD2|14|TRBV6-1
TGTGCCAGCACCAGAAAGGGACTACGGAATGAGCAGTTCTTC
CASTRKGLRNEQFF
>TRBJ2-5|many|-|14|TRBV20-1
TGCAGTGCTAGAGACAGGGTAGCCCAAGAGACCCAGTACTTC
CSARDRVAQETQYF
>TRBJ2-5|-|-|14|TRBV28
TGTGCCAGCAGTATAGTGGAAAACCAAGAGACCCAGTACTTC
CASSIVENQETQYF
>TRBJ1-2|-|-|13|TRBV27
TGTGCCAGCAGTTTTGACGGCCACTATGGCTACACCTTC
CASSFDGHYGYTF
>TRBJ2-1|many|-|14|TRBV20-1
TGCAGTGCTAGAGTGGGGTGGGTCGGCAATGAGCAGTTCTTC
CSARVGWVGNEQFF
>TRBJ2-5|-|TRBD2|15|TRBV9
TGTGCCAGCAGCGTAGCTAGCGGCCCCCAAGAGACCCAGTACTTC
CASSVASGPQETQYF
>TRBJ2-1|many|-|14|TRBV6-6
TGTGCCAGCAATTCCCAGACTGGCTACAATGAGCAGTTCTTC
CASNSQTGYNEQFF
>TRBJ1-1|many|-|14|TRBV10-3
TGTGCCATCAGTAAGGACACGGGACGATCTGAAGCTTTCTTT
CAISKDTGRSEAFF
>TRBJ2-2|many|-|16|TRBV15
TGTGCCACCAGCAGAGAGACCCCTTCGAACACCGGGGAGCTGTTTTTT
CATSRETPSNTGELFF
>TRBJ1-2|-|-|11|TRBV6-1
TGTGCCAGCAGCCAGGGACACGGCTACACCTTC
CASSQGHGYTF
>TRBJ2-3|many|-|15|TRBV10-3
TGTGCCACTATTCCCCGGGACTCACCCTCAGATACGCAGTATTTT
CATIPRDSPSDTQYF